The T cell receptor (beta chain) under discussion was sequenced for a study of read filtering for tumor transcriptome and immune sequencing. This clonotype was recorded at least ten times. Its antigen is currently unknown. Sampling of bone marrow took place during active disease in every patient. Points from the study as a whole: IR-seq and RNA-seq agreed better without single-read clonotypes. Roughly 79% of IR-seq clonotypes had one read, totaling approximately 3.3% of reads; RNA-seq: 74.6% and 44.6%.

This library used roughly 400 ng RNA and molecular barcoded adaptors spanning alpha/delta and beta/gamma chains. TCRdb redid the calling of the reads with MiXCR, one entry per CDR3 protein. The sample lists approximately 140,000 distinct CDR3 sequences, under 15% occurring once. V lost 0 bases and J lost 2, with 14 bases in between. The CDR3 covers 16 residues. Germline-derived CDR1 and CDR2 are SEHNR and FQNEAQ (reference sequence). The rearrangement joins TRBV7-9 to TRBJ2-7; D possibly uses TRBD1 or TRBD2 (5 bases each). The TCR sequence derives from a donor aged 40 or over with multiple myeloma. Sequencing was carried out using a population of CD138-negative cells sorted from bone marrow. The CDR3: CASSLAGTWGTYEQYF. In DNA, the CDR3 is TGTGCCAGCAGCTTAGCTGGGACCTGGGGAACCTACGAGCAGTACTTC.